Below, 2 T cell receptor beta chains from the same sample are listed, as sequenced in a study of blood T cell repertoires in COVID-19. Sequencing was performed with immunoSEQ multiplex PCR; in TCRdb, only in-frame clones are kept and a portion is missing. The data show over 100,000 clones, with less than 90% seen just once and roughly 4% held by the top ten. Source material: PBMCs or T cells enriched from blood (not recorded which). All receptors come from a woman in her 30s who had recovered from COVID-19.

This rearrangement joins TRBV19 to TRBJ1-6, with TRBD1 matching over 10 bases. The CDR3 covers 14 residues. Losses at the gene ends were 4 bases for V and 10 bases for J; bases not matched to a gene: 4. CDR1 and CDR2 (germline): LNHDA, SQIVND (reference sequence). This CDR3 reads CASSTGTGVSPLHF. CDR3 DNA sequence: TGTGCCAGTAGTACCGGGACAGGGGTGTCACCCCTCCACTTT.

This sequence joins TRBV24-1 and TRBJ1-4, with D uncertain. V lost 4 bases and J 0 bases, leaving 11 bases between the germline ends. Germline V gene sequence: CDR1 KGHDR, CDR2 SFDVKD. The CDR3 covers 16 residues. CDR3 DNA sequence: TGTGCCACCAGTGAGGGGAGCTCTTCAACTAATGAAAAACTGTTTTTT. This codes for CATSEGSSSTNEKLFF.